Below are 9 T cell receptor beta chains sequenced from a single sample in a study of blood T cell repertoires in COVID-19. TCRdb keeps only in-frame clones here, not all; method: immunoSEQ multiplex PCR. This table has roughly 250,000 clones, 81% appearing once. The sequenced material came from peripheral blood. These receptors were collected from a woman in her sixties with active or convalescent COVID-19.

The chain recombines TRBV18 with TRBJ2-2; 8 nucleotides line up with TRBD1. J was trimmed by 7 bases and V by 2 bases; bases with no gene match: 9. In germline, CDR1 is KGHSH, CDR2 LQKENI. The CDR3 consists of 16 residues. The CDR3 loop reads CASSPYQGAMDGELFF. CDR3 in DNA: TGTGCCAGCTCACCATACCAGGGGGCAATGGACGGGGAGCTGTTTTTT.

The chain is built from TRBV5-3 and TRBJ2-2; 8 bases match TRBD2. TRBV5-3 is flagged as an ORF with uncertain function. Trimming removed 4 bases from V and 4 bases from J; junction bases left unmatched: 6. The CDR3 totals 15 residues. CDR3 region: CARSDGTRGTGELFF. The CDR3, as DNA: TGTGCCAGAAGCGACGGGACTAGGGGCACCGGGGAGCTGTTTTTT.

This clone has only one observation. This chain uses TRBV6-1 with TRBJ1-5; no clear D. CDR3 length equals 15 residues. CDR1 and CDR2 from the germline V gene are MNHNS and SASEGT. Trimming stripped 3 bases from V and 0 bases from J, with 9 bases between. The CDR3 region has the DNA TGTGCCAGCAGTGATTTGACACTTAGCAATCAGCCCCAGCATTTT. Translated, it gives CASSDLTLSNQPQHF.

This clone showed up just once. This chain connects TRBV19 to TRBJ1-4; D gene unclear. V dropped 6 bases and J dropped 8 bases, with 16 bases sitting between them. This CDR3 spans 14 amino acids. Germline assignment: CDR1 LNHDA and CDR2 SQIVND (reference sequence). The CDR3 coding sequence is TGTGCCAGTAGCCGGGATCCACAAAGGGAAAAACTGTTTTTT. As protein: CASSRDPQREKLFF.

J is TRBJ1-1 and V is TRBV5-1, with 7 nucleotides matching TRBD1. CDR3 length equals 13 residues. Germline values: CDR1 SGHRS, CDR2 YFSETQ. V was pared by 4 bases and J by 6 bases, with 6 bases of the junction left unmatched. The CDR3: CASSPQGVAEAFF. CDR3 in DNA: TGCGCCAGCAGCCCCCAGGGGGTGGCTGAAGCTTTCTTT.

The genes are TRBV27 and TRBJ1-1, with D maybe TRBD1 (5 bases). There are 14 residues in the CDR3. In germline, CDR1 is MNHEY, CDR2 SMNVEV (reference sequence). Trimming shortened V by 5 bases and J by 0 bases, and 10 bases separated the two germline ends. CDR3 residues: CASSGGQMNTEAFF. The DNA for the CDR3 is TGTGCCAGCAGTGGTGGACAAATGAACACTGAAGCTTTCTTT.

The chain is built from TRBV19 and TRBJ1-4, with 11 bases aligning to TRBD1. The CDR3 has 15 amino acids. With 6 bases clipped from V and 0 bases from J, the junction kept 0 bases outside the gene matches. Germline values: CDR1 LNHDA, CDR2 SQIVND (reference sequence). As DNA, the CDR3 is TGTGCCAGTAGGGGACAGGGGGCAACTAATGAAAAACTGTTTTTT. Protein sequence: CASRGQGATNEKLFF.

This chain uses TRBV6-2 or TRBV6-3 with TRBJ1-6; D possibly corresponds to TRBD1 (6 bases). Per germline, CDR1 MNHEY and CDR2 SVGEGT. V was clipped by 5 bases and J by 3 bases, with 8 bases between them. The CDR3 contains 14 residues. CDR3 in DNA: TGTGCCAGCAGTCGACAGGACTATAATTCACCCCTCCACTTT. Its protein is CASSRQDYNSPLHF.

V gene TRBV5-1 combines with J gene TRBJ2-1; 9 nucleotides match TRBD1. The V and J ends lost 0 bases and 6 bases, in that order; junction bases with no gene match: 1. The CDR3 is 14 amino acids. In germline, CDR1 is SGHRS, CDR2 YFSETQ. Written as DNA, the CDR3 is TGCGCCAGCAGCTTGGGGACAGGGGCCAATGAGCAGTTCTTC. Protein: CASSLGTGANEQFF.